This T cell receptor beta chain is drawn from a study of PD-1 blockade in classical Hodgkin lymphoma. Brentuximab vedotin exposure varied among the patients, all of whom had relapsed after autologous stem cell transplantation. Researchers report purifying CD4+ T cells from thawed PBMCs by magnetic negative selection. Per the germline V gene, CDR1 is MRHNA and CDR2 is SNTAGT. V lost 4 bases and J 0 bases, leaving 16 bases between the germline ends. This CDR3 region has 17 residues. About this clone: Its target is not known.

The study's findings and limits: Newly diagnosed patients reportedly had lower baseline TCR diversity than healthy donors.

TCRdb's table, derived via immunoSEQ multiplex PCR, lists solely in-frame clones and lacks some. This sample yields some 26,000 clones, of which over 80% are seen a single time; approximately 1.7% belongs to the top ten. The source material was CD4+ T cells from blood, sampled at baseline. V and J are TRBV6-4 and TRBJ2-4; D is undetermined. This TCR was sampled from a human donor with classical Hodgkin lymphoma. CDR3 in DNA: TGTGCCAGCAGTGGCCTTTGGCTCCATGTAGCCAAAAACATTCAGTACTTC. It specifies CASSGLWLHVAKNIQYF.